This is a list of T cell receptor beta chains from one sample in a study of cytomegalovirus exposure and HLA in healthy donors. TCRdb's copy holds only in-frame clones and misses some; the assay was immunoSEQ multiplex PCR. The top ten clones hold roughly 2.9% of a sample with roughly 48,000 clones, 65% to 85% of them seen once. Material: PBMCs. The source is a man between 18 and 29 years old in good health and CMV-seronegative. Both conserved end residues are part of each CDR3. The D gene is left open where the match is weak. Clone size is shown for a subset of rows, as once, few, many or a class of expanded clone.

v_gene: TRBV30
d_gene: TRBD2
j_gene: TRBJ2-1
abundance: -
CDR3aa: CACPSGYNEQFF
CDR3nt: TGTGCCTGTCCTAGCGGATACAATGAGCAGTTCTTC

v_gene: TRBV2
d_gene: TRBD2
j_gene: TRBJ2-5
abundance: -
CDR3aa: CASSCSGTEETQYF
CDR3nt: TGTGCCAGCAGCTGTAGCGGGACGGAAGAGACCCAGTACTTC

v_gene: TRBV4-3
d_gene: -
j_gene: TRBJ2-1
abundance: -
CDR3aa: CASSQDPGSHLYNEQFF
CDR3nt: TGCGCCAGCAGCCAAGATCCAGGATCTCATTTATACAATGAGCAGTTCTTC

v_gene: TRBV2
d_gene: -
j_gene: TRBJ2-2
abundance: -
CDR3aa: CASSDRRYTGELFF
CDR3nt: TGTGCCAGCAGTGATAGGCGGTACACCGGGGAGCTGTTTTTT

v_gene: TRBV10-2
d_gene: TRBD1
j_gene: TRBJ1-3
abundance: -
CDR3aa: CASSGGTVSSGNTIYF
CDR3nt: TGCGCCAGCAGTGGGGGGACAGTCAGCTCTGGAAACACCATATATTTT

v_gene: TRBV4-3
d_gene: TRBD1
j_gene: TRBJ1-2
abundance: -
CDR3aa: CASSLGTRDRVVDGYTF
CDR3nt: TGCGCCAGCAGCCTAGGGACCCGAGACAGGGTAGTTGATGGCTACACCTTC

v_gene: TRBV7-2
d_gene: -
j_gene: TRBJ2-1
abundance: -
CDR3aa: CASSHLRSAGNEQFF
CDR3nt: TGTGCCAGCAGCCACCTACGGTCTGCAGGCAATGAGCAGTTCTTC

v_gene: TRBV6-1
d_gene: -
j_gene: TRBJ1-1
abundance: -
CDR3aa: CASSEPTGTNTEAFF
CDR3nt: TGTGCCAGCAGTGAACCTACAGGCACTAACACTGAAGCTTTCTTT

v_gene: TRBV15
d_gene: -
j_gene: TRBJ2-2
abundance: -
CDR3aa: CATGRRSNTGELFF
CDR3nt: TGTGCCACAGGGAGGAGGTCGAACACCGGGGAGCTGTTTTTT

v_gene: TRBV19
d_gene: -
j_gene: TRBJ1-1
abundance: -
CDR3aa: CASSMGRQNTEAFF
CDR3nt: TGTGCCAGTAGTATGGGGAGACAGAACACTGAAGCTTTCTTT

v_gene: TRBV7-6
d_gene: -
j_gene: TRBJ2-3
abundance: -
CDR3aa: CASSLGAGGSTDTQYF
CDR3nt: TGTGCCAGCAGCTTAGGGGCAGGAGGCTCCACAGATACGCAGTATTTT

v_gene: TRBV7-9
d_gene: TRBD1
j_gene: TRBJ1-1
abundance: -
CDR3aa: CASSAWTGHTEAFF
CDR3nt: TGTGCCAGCAGCGCCTGGACAGGGCACACTGAAGCTTTCTTT

v_gene: TRBV28
d_gene: TRBD1
j_gene: TRBJ1-1
abundance: -
CDR3aa: CASSFGQGGAFF
CDR3nt: TGTGCCAGCAGTTTCGGCCAGGGGGGAGCTTTCTTT

v_gene: TRBV6-5
d_gene: -
j_gene: TRBJ2-7
abundance: few
CDR3aa: CASIGDSYEQYF
CDR3nt: TGTGCCAGCATCGGGGACTCCTACGAGCAGTACTTC

v_gene: TRBV27
d_gene: -
j_gene: TRBJ1-2
abundance: -
CDR3aa: CASSLGARGYGYTF
CDR3nt: TGTGCCAGCAGTTTGGGGGCTCGCGGGTATGGCTACACCTTC

v_gene: TRBV7-2
d_gene: -
j_gene: TRBJ2-1
abundance: few
CDR3aa: CASTIVTGIYNEQFF
CDR3nt: TGTGCCAGCACCATTGTCACAGGGATCTACAATGAGCAGTTCTTC

v_gene: TRBV25-1
d_gene: -
j_gene: TRBJ2-7
abundance: -
CDR3aa: CASSGGTSYEQYF
CDR3nt: TGTGCCAGCAGTGGTGGCACCTCCTACGAGCAGTACTTC

v_gene: TRBV6-6
d_gene: -
j_gene: TRBJ2-3
abundance: -
CDR3aa: CASSSGSNPGHTYF
CDR3nt: TGTGCCAGCAGTTCCGGGTCGAATCCGGGTCATACCTACTTT

v_gene: TRBV15
d_gene: TRBD2
j_gene: TRBJ2-5
abundance: -
CDR3aa: CATSSAGREKETQYF
CDR3nt: TGTGCCACCAGCAGTGCGGGGAGGGAAAAAGAGACCCAGTACTTC

v_gene: TRBV5-6
d_gene: -
j_gene: TRBJ2-3
abundance: -
CDR3aa: CASRSTDTQYF
CDR3nt: TGTGCCAGCCGTAGCACAGATACGCAGTATTTT

v_gene: TRBV5-1
d_gene: -
j_gene: TRBJ1-2
abundance: -
CDR3aa: CASSLGEDPNYGYTF
CDR3nt: TGCGCCAGCAGCTTGGGGGAGGACCCTAACTATGGCTACACCTTC

v_gene: TRBV5-6
d_gene: -
j_gene: TRBJ2-2
abundance: -
CDR3aa: CASSRRGGGELFF
CDR3nt: TGTGCCAGCAGCCGGAGGGGAGGCGGGGAGCTGTTTTTT

v_gene: TRBV7-2
d_gene: TRBD2
j_gene: TRBJ2-7
abundance: -
CDR3aa: CASSLGLANYEQYF
CDR3nt: TGTGCCAGCAGCTTAGGACTAGCGAATTACGAGCAGTACTTC

v_gene: TRBV2
d_gene: -
j_gene: TRBJ1-1
abundance: -
CDR3aa: CASSPQKAFF
CDR3nt: TGTGCCAGCAGTCCGCAGAAAGCTTTCTTT

v_gene: TRBV10-1
d_gene: TRBD1
j_gene: TRBJ2-7
abundance: -
CDR3aa: CATSPGQGSYEQYF
CDR3nt: TGCGCCACTTCCCCGGGACAGGGCTCCTACGAGCAGTACTTC

v_gene: TRBV30
d_gene: TRBD1
j_gene: TRBJ1-4
abundance: few
CDR3aa: CAWDRGGEKLFF
CDR3nt: TGTGCCTGGGACAGGGGTGGAGAAAAACTGTTTTTT

v_gene: TRBV4-3
d_gene: -
j_gene: TRBJ2-2
abundance: -
CDR3aa: CASSQESISGELFF
CDR3nt: TGCGCCAGCAGCCAAGAATCTATTTCCGGGGAGCTGTTTTTT

v_gene: TRBV7-6
d_gene: -
j_gene: TRBJ1-4
abundance: -
CDR3aa: CASSLWGDEKLFF
CDR3nt: TGTGCCAGCAGCTTATGGGGGGATGAAAAACTGTTTTTT

v_gene: TRBV11-3
d_gene: -
j_gene: TRBJ2-7
abundance: -
CDR3aa: CASSLQGTYEQYF
CDR3nt: TGTGCCAGCAGCTTACAGGGGACCTACGAGCAGTACTTC

v_gene: TRBV7-9
d_gene: TRBD1
j_gene: TRBJ1-1
abundance: -
CDR3aa: CASSSHRGPDTEAFF
CDR3nt: TGTGCCAGCAGCTCTCACAGGGGGCCGGACACTGAAGCTTTCTTT

v_gene: TRBV4-2
d_gene: -
j_gene: TRBJ1-2
abundance: -
CDR3aa: CASSPREGVNYGYTF
CDR3nt: TGTGCCAGCAGTCCGCGGGAGGGGGTAAACTATGGCTACACCTTC

v_gene: TRBV6-5
d_gene: -
j_gene: TRBJ1-3
abundance: few
CDR3aa: CASSWGQAGNTIYF
CDR3nt: TGTGCCAGCAGTTGGGGGCAGGCTGGAAACACCATATATTTT

v_gene: TRBV7-2
d_gene: TRBD2
j_gene: TRBJ2-1
abundance: -
CDR3aa: CASSSAGGPGVDEQFF
CDR3nt: TGTGCCAGCAGCTCAGCGGGAGGGCCCGGTGTCGATGAGCAGTTCTTC

v_gene: TRBV7-6
d_gene: TRBD2
j_gene: TRBJ2-3
abundance: -
CDR3aa: CASSLGGLAGDTQYF
CDR3nt: TGTGCCAGCAGCTTAGGGGGACTAGCGGGAGATACGCAGTATTTT